A single sample gave rise to the 21 T cell receptor beta chains below, sequenced in a study of blood T cell repertoires in COVID-19. Repertoires were generated with immunoSEQ multiplex PCR, while TCRdb's copy carries only in-frame clones and drops some. The sample contains 250,000 to 300,000 clones, 88% of which appear only once. Sequenced input: PBMCs or T cells enriched from blood (not recorded which). These receptors came from a woman aged 60-70 years in a cohort exposed to, infected with or recovered from COVID-19 (not recorded which).

This clone has a single count. V and J are TRBV5-1 and TRBJ2-2; D gene unclear. Germline V CDR1 and CDR2: SGHRS, YFSETQ. Trimming removed 2 bases at V and 2 bases at J, with 19 bases between. CDR3 length: 18 residues. CDR3 residues: CASSFRLAAPQNTGELFF. CDR3 in DNA: TGCGCCAGCAGCTTTAGGTTAGCAGCGCCACAAAACACCGGGGAGCTGTTTTTT.

V is TRBV28 and J is TRBJ1-1; TRBD1 matches 7 bases. Trimming took 5 bases from V and 0 from J; bases not matched to a gene: 9. CDR1 MDHEN and CDR2 SYDVKM come from the germline V gene. This CDR3 is built from 16 residues. In DNA, the CDR3 is TGTGCCAGCAGTGCCGGGACAGTAAGCATGAACACTGAAGCTTTCTTT. Translating gives CASSAGTVSMNTEAFF.

This clone was seen only once. This chain links TRBV12-3 or TRBV12-4 with TRBJ1-5, with D unresolved. V shed 5 bases and J shed 4 bases, with 3 bases lying between them. The CDR3 has 11 amino acids. CDR3 DNA: TGTGCCAGCAGTGTAAATCAGCCCCAGCATTTT. Translating gives CASSVNQPQHF.

V usage is TRBV3-1 (or the pseudogene TRBV3-2) and J usage is TRBJ2-7, with a possible D match to TRBD1 (6 bases). The CDR3 is 16 residues long. The V gene's germline CDR1 is LGHDT and CDR2 YNNKEL (reference sequence). V lost 4 bases, J lost 1 base, and 17 bases lay in between. The CDR3 sequence: CASSLRNRARSYEQYF. In nucleotides, the CDR3 is TGTGCCAGCAGCCTTCGGAACAGGGCCCGATCCTACGAGCAGTACTTC.

The gene calls are TRBV27 and TRBJ2-3, with 7 bases identical to TRBD2. After removal of 2 bases from V and 1 base from J, the junction contained 6 bases not matched to a gene. Germline lookup yields CDR1 MNHEY and CDR2 SMNVEV (reference sequence). This CDR3 spans 16 amino acids. CDR3 sequence (DNA): TGTGCCAGCAGTTTAAGGCGGGAGCTACGCACAGATACGCAGTATTTT. Translated: CASSLRRELRTDTQYF.

The rearrangement uses TRBV29-1 and TRBJ2-1, with 9 nucleotides matching TRBD2. J lost 5 bases, V lost 6 bases, and 5 bases had no gene match. Germline V lookup: CDR1 SQVTM, CDR2 ANQGSEA. This CDR3 spans 13 amino acids. CDR3 loop: CSVYSGRHNEQFF. The CDR3 nucleotides read TGCAGCGTGTACAGCGGGAGGCACAATGAGCAGTTCTTC.

Only a few counts were recorded for this clone. The genes are TRBV28 and TRBJ2-3; D ambiguous. The germline V gene has CDR1 MDHEN and CDR2 SYDVKM. This CDR3 has 14 amino acids. Trimming took 5 bases from V and 0 from J, leaving 9 bases between them. CDR3 region: CASSLRLSTDTQYF. As DNA, the CDR3 is TGTGCCAGCAGTCTCCGACTGAGCACAGATACGCAGTATTTT.

The gene calls are TRBV2 and TRBJ1-1; D possibly corresponds to TRBD1 (6 bases). The CDR3 contains 13 residues. Between the trimmed V and J ends, which lost 7 bases and 6 bases, there was a span of 15 bases. CDR1 SNHLY and CDR2 FYNNEI come from the germline V gene. In nucleotides, the CDR3 is TGTGCCAGCACCTCTGACAGGATCGCTGAAGCTTTCTTT. This sequence encodes CASTSDRIAEAFF.

The J gene is TRBJ2-7, the V gene TRBV6-5; D gene ambiguous. CDR1 is MNHEY and CDR2 is SVGAGI in the germline V gene. V was cut by 6 bases and J by 0 bases, with 9 bases left in between. The CDR3 spans 13 residues. The CDR3 DNA reads TGTGCCAGCAGAGGCCCTAGCTCCTACGAGCAGTACTTC. It yields the protein CASRGPSSYEQYF.

This clone occurred once. V is TRBV30 and J is TRBJ2-3; 7 nucleotides align to TRBD2. The CDR3 totals 13 residues. V lost 4 bases, J lost 1 base, and 2 bases stayed unmatched. Germline CDR1 reads GTSNPN; CDR2 reads SVGIG (reference sequence). CDR3 in DNA: TGTGCCTGGATTCTAGCGGGCACAGATACGCAGTATTTT. Its protein product is CAWILAGTDTQYF.

The chain couples TRBV19 to TRBJ1-2, with 8 bases identical to TRBD1. Germline loops: CDR1 LNHDA, CDR2 SQIVND (reference sequence). The CDR3 runs 14 residues. V lost 5 bases and J lost 8; bases outside the gene matches: 10. In DNA form, the CDR3 reads TGTGCCAGTAGTTCCCCGGACAGGGCTAGAGGCTACACCTTC. Residues: CASSSPDRARGYTF.

This clone has more than one count but fewer than ten. The chain couples TRBV10-2 to TRBJ1-2; D possibly corresponds to TRBD1 (5 bases). V was cut by 8 bases and J by 1 base, with 14 bases left in between. The CDR3 is made up of 14 amino acids. Germline-derived CDR1 and CDR2 are WSHSY and SAAADI. The CDR3, as DNA: TGCGCCAGCCGGGACTCAAAGATTAACTATGGCTACACCTTC. It yields the protein CASRDSKINYGYTF.

The genes are TRBV4-3 and TRBJ1-5, with D possibly matching TRBD1 (6 bases). V was pared by 2 bases and J by 5 bases, with 10 bases between. Germline V CDR1 and CDR2: LGHNA, YSLEER. The CDR3 runs to 14 residues. Here the CDR3 reads CASSQRNRDQPQHF. CDR3 nucleotide sequence: TGCGCCAGCAGCCAAAGGAACAGGGATCAGCCCCAGCATTTT.

This clone came up a few times. The chain has TRBV4-2 and TRBJ2-1, with 11 bases identical to TRBD2. CDR1 is LGHNA, CDR2 YNFKEQ, per germline. Germline trimming cut 4 bases from V and 2 bases from J; bases unmatched to any gene: 4. The CDR3 length is 16 residues. The CDR3 here is CASSPLAGGPYNEQFF. CDR3 nucleotides: TGTGCCAGCAGCCCTCTAGCGGGAGGCCCCTACAATGAGCAGTTCTTC.

In its sample, this clone was seen once. The chain has TRBV4-1 and TRBJ1-4; the D gene is possibly TRBD1 (5 bases). The V gene's germline CDR1 is MGHRA and CDR2 YSYEKL. The CDR3 is 15 residues long. V gave up 4 bases and J gave up 7 bases, with 16 bases separating them. The CDR3 DNA sequence: TGCGCCAGCAGCCCTGAGGCGGGGGGGGGTGAAAAACTGTTTTTT. Amino acid sequence: CASSPEAGGGEKLFF.

The chain couples TRBV27 to TRBJ1-1; no firm D call. The V gene's germline CDR1 is MNHEY and CDR2 SMNVEV (reference sequence). The germline V and J ends were trimmed by 7 bases and 0 bases, with 15 bases remaining between them. This CDR3 spans 15 amino acids. CDR3 in DNA: TGTGCCAGCACTCCGACACGGGGAATGAACACTGAAGCTTTCTTT. Its translation: CASTPTRGMNTEAFF.

Only a few counts were recorded for this clone. The V gene is TRBV7-3, the J gene TRBJ2-1, with a possible D match to TRBD2 (5 bases). V was pared by 1 base and J by 5 bases, with 12 bases between. The CDR3 length is 15 residues. Per germline, CDR1 SGHTA and CDR2 FQGTGA. CDR3 coding DNA: TGTGCCAGCAGCTTAAAAGTCTCCGGGAACAATGAGCAGTTCTTC. This sequence encodes CASSLKVSGNNEQFF. The full variable domain, completed using reference TRBV7-3 and TRBJ2-1, is GAGVSQTPSNKVTEKGKYVELRCDPISGHTALYWYRQSLGQGPEFLIYFQGTGAADDSGLPNDRFFAVRPEGSVSTLKIQRTERGDSAVYLCASSLKVSGNNEQFFGPGTRLTVL.

This clone was counted once. The chain joins TRBV23-1 to TRBJ2-2; 12 bases agree with TRBD2. TRBV23-1 is labeled an ORF, and its function is uncertain. The CDR3 runs 16 residues. Unmatched junction bases numbered 5, after V lost 6 bases and J lost 3 bases. DNA of the CDR3: TGCGCCAGCAGCCGACTAGCGGGAGTACACACCGGGGAGCTGTTTTTT. It is translated as CASSRLAGVHTGELFF.

The chain combines TRBV27 with TRBJ2-3, with 10 bases that match TRBD2. This CDR3 is built from 20 residues. Germline V gene lookup returns CDR1 MNHEY and CDR2 SMNVEV (reference sequence). After removal of 3 bases from V and 5 bases from J, the junction contained 20 bases not matched to a gene. CDR3 sequence (DNA): TGTGCCAGCAGTTTCTCCAAGTCGGCTAGCGGGAGAATGATTATAGATACGCAGTATTTT. This encodes CASSFSKSASGRMIIDTQYF.

The chain joins TRBV6-5 to TRBJ2-3; D may be TRBD2 (5 bases). This CDR3 spans 14 amino acids. Germline values: CDR1 MNHEY, CDR2 SVGAGI. The V and J ends lost 6 bases and 6 bases respectively, with 16 bases between them. CDR3 amino acids: CASSQILERDTQYF. The CDR3 DNA sequence: TGTGCCAGCAGCCAGATACTTGAGCGGGATACGCAGTATTTT.

V and J are TRBV19 and TRBJ2-5; 9 positions agree with TRBD2. Germline V gene lookup returns CDR1 LNHDA and CDR2 SQIVND (reference sequence). This CDR3 spans 16 amino acids. Trimming at V came to 1 base and at J to 2 bases, leaving 5 bases not matched to a gene. CDR3 residues: CASSIVGLAGQETQYF. DNA for the CDR3: TGTGCCAGTAGTATAGTAGGGCTAGCGGGACAAGAGACCCAGTACTTC.